The source of this T cell receptor beta chain is a study of blood T cells in healthy people across ages. Study results and caveats: Roughly linearly, TCR beta diversity per million T cells fell as age increased.

Per-sample PBMC isolation yielded at least 6.5 million cells. A second about 6 to 12 cycle PCR used barcoded and J-beta primers. TCRdb independently ran MiXCR on the 5' RACE reads; one entry per CDR3 protein. This sample has over 300,000 distinct CDR3 sequences, with approximately 52% found just once. As to this clonotype: Its antigen is as yet unknown.

The sequencing sample was made of blood. The receptor comes from a man aged 60 to 69 in good health.

This CDR3 reads CSARAGRETQYF. DNA for the CDR3: TGCAGTGCTAGAGCAGGGAGAGAGACCCAGTACTTC. The chain employs TRBV20-1 and TRBJ2-5, with D possibly called TRBD1 or TRBD2 (5 bases each). The CDR3 has 12 residues. Trimming shortened V by 1 base and J by 4 bases, and 7 bases separated the two germline ends. Germline values: CDR1 DFQATT, CDR2 SNEGSKA (reference sequence).